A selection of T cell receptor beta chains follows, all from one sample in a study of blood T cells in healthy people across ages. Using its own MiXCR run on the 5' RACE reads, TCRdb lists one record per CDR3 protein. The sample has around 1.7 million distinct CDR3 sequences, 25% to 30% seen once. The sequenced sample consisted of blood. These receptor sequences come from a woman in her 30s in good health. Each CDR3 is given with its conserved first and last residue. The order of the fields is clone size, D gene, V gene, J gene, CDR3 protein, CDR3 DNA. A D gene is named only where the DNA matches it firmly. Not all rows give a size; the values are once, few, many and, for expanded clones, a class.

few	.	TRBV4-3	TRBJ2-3	CASSQDLRTDTQYF	TGCGCCAGCAGCCAAGACCTTCGCACAGATACGCAGTATTTT
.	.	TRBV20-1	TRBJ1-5	CSARIGRNPRQPQHF	TGCAGTGCTAGGATTGGGAGGAATCCAAGGCAGCCCCAGCATTTT
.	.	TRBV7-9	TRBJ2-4	CASSLYEERENIQYF	TGTGCCAGCAGCTTATATGAGGAACGGGAAAACATTCAGTACTTC
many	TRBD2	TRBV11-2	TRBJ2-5	CASSLAQGGIGETQYF	TGTGCCAGCAGCTTAGCTCAGGGAGGGATAGGGGAGACCCAGTACTTC
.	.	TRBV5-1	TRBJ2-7	CASSLDWPNEQYF	TGCGCCAGCAGCTTGGACTGGCCCAACGAGCAGTACTTC
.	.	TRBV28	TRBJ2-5	CASSSPGTVGRTQYF	TGTGCCAGCAGTTCGCCCGGGACTGTCGGTCGGACCCAGTACTTC
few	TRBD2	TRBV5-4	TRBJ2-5	CASSPGLADRETQYF	TGTGCCAGCAGCCCGGGACTAGCGGACCGGGAGACCCAGTACTTC
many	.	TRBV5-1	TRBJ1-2	CASSRDDSYGYTF	TGCGCCAGCAGCCGAGACGACAGCTATGGCTACACCTTC
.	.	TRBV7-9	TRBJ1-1	CASSLNGVRAEAFF	TGTGCCAGCAGCTTAAACGGAGTTCGGGCTGAAGCTTTCTTT
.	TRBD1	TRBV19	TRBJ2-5	CASSIFLTGGVETQYF	TGTGCCAGTAGTATATTCCTTACAGGGGGCGTGGAGACCCAGTACTTC
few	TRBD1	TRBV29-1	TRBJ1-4	CSIRDSLNEKLFF	TGCAGCATCCGGGACAGCCTTAATGAAAAACTGTTTTTT
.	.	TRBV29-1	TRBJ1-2	CSVEGDRRDNYGYTF	TGCAGCGTTGAGGGGGACCGACGGGATAACTATGGCTACACCTTC
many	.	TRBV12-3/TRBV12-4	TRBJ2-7	CASSFGGNYEQYF	TGTGCCAGCAGTTTCGGAGGGAACTACGAGCAGTACTTC
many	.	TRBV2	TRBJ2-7	CASSGSLEQYF	TGTGCCAGCAGTGGGTCCCTCGAGCAGTACTTC
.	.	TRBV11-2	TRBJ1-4	CASSPQGRVEKLFF	TGTGCCAGCAGCCCCCAGGGCCGCGTTGAAAAACTGTTTTTT
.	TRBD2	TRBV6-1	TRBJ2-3	CASSEHGLAGGLSETDTQYF	TGTGCCAGCAGTGAACACGGACTAGCGGGAGGGTTGAGCGAAACAGATACGCAGTATTTT
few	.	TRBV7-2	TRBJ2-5	CASSSRLVSGETQYF	TGTGCCAGCAGCTCTAGACTAGTCAGTGGCGAGACCCAGTACTTC
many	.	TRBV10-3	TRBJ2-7	CAIGQTYEQYF	TGTGCCATAGGACAGACCTACGAGCAGTACTTC
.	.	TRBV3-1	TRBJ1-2	CASSLGRTFYGYTF	TGTGCCAGCAGCCTCGGACGGACTTTCTATGGCTACACCTTC
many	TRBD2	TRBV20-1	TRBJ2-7	CSAGGLAGSGRSYEQYF	TGCAGTGCCGGGGGACTAGCGGGGTCGGGCAGGTCCTACGAGCAGTACTTC
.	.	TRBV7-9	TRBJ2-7	CASSAAWYEQYF	TGTGCCAGCAGCGCGGCCTGGTACGAGCAGTACTTC
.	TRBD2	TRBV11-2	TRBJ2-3	CASSLGAGTKLTDTQYF	TGTGCCAGCAGCTTAGGGGCCGGGACTAAACTCACAGATACGCAGTATTTT
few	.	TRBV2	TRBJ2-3	CASMSGRQPDTQYF	TGTGCCAGCATGTCGGGGAGGCAGCCAGATACGCAGTATTTT
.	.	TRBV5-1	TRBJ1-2	CASSLEQGVSRGYTF	TGCGCCAGCAGCTTGGAACAGGGTGTATCGAGGGGCTACACCTTC
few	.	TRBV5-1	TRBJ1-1	CASSLAPSQLGEAFF	TGCGCCAGCAGCTTGGCCCCCAGCCAGCTAGGTGAAGCTTTCTTT
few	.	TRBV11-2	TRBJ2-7	CASSPGDSRGAYGQYF	TGTGCCAGCAGCCCCGGGGACTCCCGAGGGGCCTACGGGCAGTACTTC
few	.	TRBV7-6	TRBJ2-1	CASSLVAGGSYERFF	.
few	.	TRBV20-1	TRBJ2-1	CSASAQAGSDEQFF	TGCAGTGCTAGTGCACAGGCTGGGAGTGATGAGCAGTTCTTC
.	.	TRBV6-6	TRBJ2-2	CASSRGRDTGELFF	TGTGCCAGTTCGAGGGGGAGAGACACCGGGGAGCTGTTTTTT
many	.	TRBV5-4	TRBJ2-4	CASSSTGGPAKNIQYF	TGTGCCAGCAGTTCGACCGGGGGGCCAGCCAAAAACATTCAGTACTTC
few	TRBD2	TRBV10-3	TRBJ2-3	CAISDGNGGASDTQYF	TGTGCCATCAGTGATGGGAACGGGGGGGCCTCAGATACGCAGTATTTT
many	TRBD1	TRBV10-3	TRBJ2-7	CAIGTGQSASYEQYF	TGTGCCATCGGGACAGGGCAGAGCGCTTCCTACGAGCAGTACTTC
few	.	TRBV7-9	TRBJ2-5	CASSFGPERYF	TGTGCCAGCAGCTTCGGACCCGAGAGGTACTTC
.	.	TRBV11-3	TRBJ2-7	CASSRGGPGDEQYF	TGTGCCAGCAGCCGTGGGGGACCCGGGGACGAGCAGTACTTC
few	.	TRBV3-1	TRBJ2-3	CASTGTVGDTQYF	TGTGCCAGCACCGGGACCGTAGGAGATACGCAGTATTTT
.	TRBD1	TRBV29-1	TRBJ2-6	CSVAKGAGSGANVLTF	TGCAGCGTTGCAAAGGGGGCCGGCTCTGGGGCCAACGTCCTGACTTTC
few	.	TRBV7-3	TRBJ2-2	CASSPTGQNTGELFF	TGTGCCAGCAGCCCGACGGGACAGAACACCGGGGAGCTGTTTTTT
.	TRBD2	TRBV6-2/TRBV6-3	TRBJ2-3	CASSSGRLAGVDTQYF	TGTGCCAGCAGTTCCGGGCGGCTAGCGGGAGTGGATACGCAGTATTTT
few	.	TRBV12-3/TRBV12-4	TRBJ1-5	CASSLGQLGNQPQHF	TGTGCCAGCAGTTTAGGTCAGCTGGGCAATCAGCCCCAGCATTTT
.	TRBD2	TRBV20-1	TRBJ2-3	CSAPSGGRTDTQYF	TGCAGTGCTCCCAGCGGGGGGCGCACAGATACGCAGTATTTT
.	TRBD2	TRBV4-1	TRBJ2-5	CASSQDISGGLETQYF	TGCGCCAGCAGCCAAGATATAAGCGGGGGGCTAGAGACCCAGTACTTC
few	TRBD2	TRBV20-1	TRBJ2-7	CSLELAGGPSPSYEQYF	TGCAGTCTCGAACTAGCGGGAGGCCCCTCTCCCTCCTACGAGCAGTACTTC
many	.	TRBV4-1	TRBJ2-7	CASSRISGAYEQYF	TGCGCCAGCAGCCGCATCTCAGGGGCCTACGAGCAGTACTTC
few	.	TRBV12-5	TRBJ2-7	CASGFTGRAGDYEQYF	TGTGCTAGTGGTTTTACCGGGCGGGCAGGGGACTACGAGCAGTACTTC
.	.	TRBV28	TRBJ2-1	CASREGPLGSEQFF	TGTGCCAGCCGAGAGGGACCCCTGGGTAGTGAGCAGTTCTTC
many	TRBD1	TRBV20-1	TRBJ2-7	CSALGQEPYEQYF	TGCAGTGCCCTGGGACAGGAACCCTACGAGCAGTACTTC
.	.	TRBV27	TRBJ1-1	CASSLGGGSSSTEAFF	TGTGCCAGCAGTCTAGGGGGGGGGAGCTCTAGTACTGAAGCTTTCTTT
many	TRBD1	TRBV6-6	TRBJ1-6	CASRPGTENSPLHF	TGTGCCAGCAGGCCCGGGACAGAGAATTCACCCCTCCACTTT
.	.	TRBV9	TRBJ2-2	CASSVARQLGLNTGELFF	TGTGCCAGCAGCGTAGCTCGACAGCTGGGGTTAAACACCGGGGAGCTGTTTTTT